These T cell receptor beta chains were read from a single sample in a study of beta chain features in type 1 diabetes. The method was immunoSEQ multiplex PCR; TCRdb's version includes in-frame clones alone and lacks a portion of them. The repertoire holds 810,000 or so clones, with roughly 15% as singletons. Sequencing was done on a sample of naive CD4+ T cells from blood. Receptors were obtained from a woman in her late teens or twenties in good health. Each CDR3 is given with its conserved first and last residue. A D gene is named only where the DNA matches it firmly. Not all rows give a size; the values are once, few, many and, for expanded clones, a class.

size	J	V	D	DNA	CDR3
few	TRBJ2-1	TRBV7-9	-	TGTGCCAGCAGCTTGGGCAGGAATGAGCAGTTCTTC	CASSLGRNEQFF
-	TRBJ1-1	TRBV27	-	TGTGCCAGCGGCGCCCGCTGGAACACTGAAGCTTTCTTT	CASGARWNTEAFF
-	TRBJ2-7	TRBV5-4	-	TGTGCCAGCAGCTTGGTAGGTCTGGACTTCTACGAGCAGTACTTC	CASSLVGLDFYEQYF
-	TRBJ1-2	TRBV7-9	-	TGTGCCAGCAGCCTACAGTTTAACTATGGCTACACCTTC	CASSLQFNYGYTF
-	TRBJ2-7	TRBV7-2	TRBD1	TGTGCCAGCAGCCCGGGACAGGGGGCCTCGTACGAGCAGTACTTC	CASSPGQGASYEQYF
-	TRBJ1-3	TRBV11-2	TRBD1	TGTGCCAGCAGCCCACGTTATGGACAGGGGGACAACACCATATATTTT	CASSPRYGQGDNTIYF
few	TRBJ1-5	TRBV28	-	TGTGCCAGCAGTTCGGGGGAAAAGCCCCAGCATTTT	CASSSGEKPQHF
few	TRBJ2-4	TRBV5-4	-	TGTGCCAGCAGCTTTATGCCCCACAAGGAGAACATTCAGTACTTC	CASSFMPHKENIQYF
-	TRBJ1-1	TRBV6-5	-	TGTGCCAGCAGAGGTACCGGACGGATTGAAGCTTTCTTT	CASRGTGRIEAFF
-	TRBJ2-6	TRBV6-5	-	TGTGCCAGCAGTTACCTATCTGGGGCCAACGTCCTGACTTTC	CASSYLSGANVLTF
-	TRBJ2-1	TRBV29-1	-	TGCAGCGTTGTGAGGTCGCTGGGTTACAATGAGCAGTTCTTC	CSVVRSLGYNEQFF
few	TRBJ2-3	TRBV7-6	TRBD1	TGTGCCAGCAGTTCTAGGACAGGGGGCACAGATACGCAGTATTTT	CASSSRTGGTDTQYF
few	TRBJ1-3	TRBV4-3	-	TGCGCCAGCAGCCAAGAGTCTAACGGCAGAGGAAGAAACACCATATATTTT	CASSQESNGRGRNTIYF
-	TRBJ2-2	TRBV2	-	TGTGCCAGCAGTGAGACTGGTCTCGGGGAGCTGTTTTTT	CASSETGLGELFF
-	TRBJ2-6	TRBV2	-	TGTGCCAGCAGAGGGGACCCCAACGTCCTGACTTTC	CASRGDPNVLTF
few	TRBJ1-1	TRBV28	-	TGTGCCAGCAGTCTAGCTCCCGCTGGAGCTTTCTTT	CASSLAPAGAFF
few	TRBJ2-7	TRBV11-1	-	TGTGCCAGCAGCAATCTCCTAGCTTACGAGCAGTACTTC	CASSNLLAYEQYF
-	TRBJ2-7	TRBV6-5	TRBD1	TGTGCCAGCAGACCAGGGGACAGGAATTCCTACGAGCAGTACTTC	CASRPGDRNSYEQYF
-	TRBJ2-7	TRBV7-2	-	TGTGCCAGCAGCCCCCGGGACCACCCTGGGCAGTACTTC	CASSPRDHPGQYF
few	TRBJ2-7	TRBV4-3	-	TGCGCCAGCAGCCAAGAGCTCGGGGAGTGGAAGCAGTACTTC	CASSQELGEWKQYF
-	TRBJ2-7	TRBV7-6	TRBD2	TGTGCCAGCAGCTCAGCGGGAGGGCCGCGGGAGCAGTACTTC	CASSSAGGPREQYF
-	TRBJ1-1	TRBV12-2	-	TGTGCAAGTCGCTTAGTCGGGGAACAGGGAAGTCCCTCAATGAACACTGAAGCTTTCTTT	CASRLVGEQGSPSMNTEAFF
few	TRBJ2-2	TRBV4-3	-	TGCGCCAGCAGCCAAGAGCCCCGGGGCCCCGGGGAGCTGTTTTTT	CASSQEPRGPGELFF
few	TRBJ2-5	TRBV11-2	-	TGTGCCAGCAGCTACACCGGGAGTCAAGAGACCCAGTACTTC	CASSYTGSQETQYF
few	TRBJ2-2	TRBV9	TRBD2	TGTGCCAGCAGCGTAGAGGAGCGGGGGACCACCGGGGAGCTGTTTTTT	CASSVEERGTTGELFF
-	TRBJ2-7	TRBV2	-	TGTGCCAGCAGTGGAAGGGCCCCCTACGAGCAGTACTTC	CASSGRAPYEQYF
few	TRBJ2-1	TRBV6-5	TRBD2	TGTGCCAGCAGTTACCTAGCGGGGGTTTACAATGAGCAGTTCTTC	CASSYLAGVYNEQFF
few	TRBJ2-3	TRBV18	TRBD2	TGTGCCAGCTCGACGGGACTAGCTAGGACAGATACGCAGTATTTT	CASSTGLARTDTQYF